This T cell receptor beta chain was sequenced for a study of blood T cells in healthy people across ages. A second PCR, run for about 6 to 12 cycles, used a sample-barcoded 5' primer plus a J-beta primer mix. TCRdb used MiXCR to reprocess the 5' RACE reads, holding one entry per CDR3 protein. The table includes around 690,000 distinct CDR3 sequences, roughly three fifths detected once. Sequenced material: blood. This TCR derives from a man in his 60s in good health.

CDR3 amino acids: CSAQTGTSSYNEQFF. The CDR3 nucleotides read TGCAGTGCCCAGACAGGCACCAGCTCCTACAATGAGCAGTTCTTC. The chain combines TRBV20-1 with TRBJ2-1, with D possibly being TRBD1 (6 bases). V shed 6 bases and J shed 0 bases, with 15 bases lying between them. Looked up from germline, CDR1 is DFQATT and CDR2 is SNEGSKA (reference sequence). The CDR3 covers 15 residues.